The 9 T cell receptor delta chains in this list originate from one sample, sequenced in a study of gamma-delta T cells after stem cell transplantation. TCRdb reprocessed the RT-PCR reads through CATT. The table has 12,000 to 15,000 delta-chain clones, around 33% seen once. Sequences were obtained from gamma-delta T cells. These receptors were taken from a human donor. It is not recorded whose cells these are; they may come from a transplant donor.

The chain has TRDV1 and TRDJ1; 8 bases line up with TRDD3. CDR3 size: 18 residues. In germline, CDR1 is TSWWSYY, CDR2 QGS. The trim removed 4 bases at V and 0 bases at J, leaving 13 bases unmatched. Here the CDR3 DNA reads TGTGCTCTTGGGGGATCCGTCTTGGGATACGGGTACACCGATAAACTCATCTTT. Protein product: CALGGSVLGYGYTDKLIF.

The chain is built from TRDV2 and TRDJ3; 11 bases align to TRDD3. The V gene end was trimmed by 3 bases and the J gene end by 0 bases; junction bases not matched to a gene: 6. The CDR3 is made up of 19 amino acids. Germline CDR1 reads GEAIGNYY; CDR2 reads EKD. CDR3 sequence (DNA): TGTGCCTGTGACTCTGTACTGGGGGATAGCTCCTGGGACACCCGACAGATGTTTTTC. It encodes CACDSVLGDSSWDTRQMFF.

This clone was seen only a few times. Other DNA sequences from this sample encode an identical CDR3 as well. The rearrangement joins TRDV2 to TRDJ3; 11 bases match TRDD3. Germline V lookup: CDR1 GEAIGNYY, CDR2 EKD. V gave up 4 bases and J gave up 0 bases; unmatched junction bases: 4. This CDR3 is built from 18 residues. The CDR3 sequence: CACDLLGDSSWDTRQMFF. The DNA of the CDR3 is TGTGCCTGTGATCTACTGGGGGATAGCTCCTGGGACACCCGACAGATGTTTTTC.

V gene TRDV1 combines with J gene TRDJ1; 9 bases are a match to TRDD2. This CDR3 is 20 amino acids long. Losses at the gene ends were 7 bases for V and 0 bases for J; bases not matched to a gene: 21. Germline-derived CDR1 and CDR2 are TSWWSYY and QGS. This CDR3 reads CALEGPSYYPWGVYTDKLIF. DNA for the CDR3: TGTGCTCTTGAGGGGCCTTCCTACTATCCCTGGGGAGTGTACACCGATAAACTCATCTTT.

This clone appeared a few times. The V gene is TRDV1, the J gene TRDJ1; 8 bases agree with TRDD3. Germline V lookup: CDR1 TSWWSYY, CDR2 QGS. The CDR3 is 17 amino acids. V was clipped by 4 bases and J by 7 bases; unmatched bases: 17. The CDR3 region has the DNA TGTGCTCTTGGGGGAACTATTCGTCGGGGATACAACGGTAAACTCATCTTT. Protein: CALGGTIRRGYNGKLIF.

This clone was counted between two and nine times. The chain has TRDV3 and TRDJ1, with 12 bases aligning to TRDD3. The CDR3 spans 19 residues. The germline V gene encodes CDR1 TVYSNPD and CDR2 GDNSRS (reference sequence). The ends lost 3 bases at V and 5 bases at J; junction bases unmatched: 22. The CDR3 loop reads CAFSPTTHGLGDTGDKLIF. The DNA for the CDR3 is TGTGCCTTCTCTCCTACGACCCACGGACTGGGGGATACTGGGGATAAACTCATCTTT. Full variable domain (missing parts from reference TRDV3 and TRDJ1): CDKVTQSSPDQTVASGSEVVLLCTYDTVYSNPDLFWYRIRPDYSFQFVFYGDNSRSEGADFTQGRFSVKHILTQKAFHLVISPVRTEDSATYYCAFSPTTHGLGDTGDKLIFGKGTRVTVEP.

This clone was counted only a few times. This sequence joins TRDV3 and TRDJ1, with TRDD3 matching 10 bases. There are 17 residues in the CDR3. Germline assignment: CDR1 TVYSNPD and CDR2 GDNSRS (reference sequence). The trim removed 3 bases at V and 1 base at J, leaving 14 bases unmatched. DNA of the CDR3: TGTGCCTTGGGCCCATACTACTGGGGGATGACCACCGATAAACTCATCTTT. This translates into CALGPYYWGMTTDKLIF.

This sequence joins TRAV29/DV5 and TRDJ1, with D uncertain. Trimming pared 3 bases from V and 2 bases from J, leaving 20 bases between. The CDR3 covers 16 residues. Germline CDR1 NSMFDY, CDR2 ISSIKDK. The CDR3 loop is CAATHRVSGPTDKLIF. CDR3 nucleotides: TGTGCAGCAACTCACCGGGTTTCGGGGCCAACCGATAAACTCATCTTT.

The J gene is TRDJ1, the V gene TRDV1; 11 bases align to TRDD3. V shed 4 bases, J shed 2 bases, and the junction held 15 bases outside the gene matches. This CDR3 comprises 19 residues. Germline V CDR1 and CDR2: TSWWSYY, QGS. The CDR3 reads CALGARIGGYEIRTDKLIF. The DNA of the CDR3 is TGTGCTCTTGGGGCCAGGATTGGGGGATACGAAATCAGAACCGATAAACTCATCTTT.